Listed here are 28 T cell receptor beta chains from one sample, sequenced in a study of blood T cells in healthy people across ages. Sample-barcoded 5' priming and a J-beta primer mix drove a second PCR of roughly 6 to 12 cycles. TCRdb reprocessed the 5' RACE reads with MiXCR, giving one entry per CDR3 protein. The sample shows more than 800,000 distinct CDR3 sequences, around 30% of them seen only once. The sequenced sample consisted of blood. The receptors stem from a woman aged 80 or over in good health.

This clonotype was counted ten times or more. The V gene is TRBV5-1, the J gene TRBJ2-5; 9 bases align to TRBD1. The CDR3 totals 15 residues. Looked up from germline, CDR1 is SGHRS and CDR2 is YFSETQ. Trimming at V came to 0 bases and at J to 5 bases, leaving 5 bases not matched to a gene. Here the CDR3 DNA reads TGCGCCAGCAGCTTGGGAACAGGGGGCGCGGAGACCCAGTACTTC. This gives the protein CASSLGTGGAETQYF.

This clonotype occurred a few times. This could be a read error, since a much larger clone is one nucleotide away. The V gene is TRBV7-2, the J gene TRBJ2-7; TRBD2 aligns across 7 bases. V shed 5 bases and J 10 bases; nucleotides not matched to a gene: 17. The germline V gene has CDR1 SGHTA and CDR2 FQGNSA. The CDR3 runs 15 residues. CDR3 in amino acids: CASSPTSGAQNFQYF. The CDR3 DNA sequence: TGTGCCAGCAGCCCGACCAGCGGGGCCCAAAACTTTCAGTACTTC.

The gene calls are TRBV7-2 and TRBJ2-2; D may be TRBD2 (6 bases). CDR3 length: 18 residues. V lost 1 base to trimming and J lost 2 bases, with 17 bases between them. In germline, CDR1 is SGHTA, CDR2 FQGNSA. CDR3: CASSLVGAWRGNTGELFF. DNA for the CDR3: TGTGCCAGCAGCTTAGTAGGGGCTTGGAGGGGAAACACCGGGGAGCTGTTTTTT. Drawing the rest from reference TRBV7-2 and TRBJ2-2, the complete variable domain is GAGVSQSPSNKVTEKGKDVELRCDPISGHTALYWYRQSLGQGLEFLIYFQGNSAPDKSGLPSDRFSAERTGGSVSTLTIQRTQQEDSAVYLCASSLVGAWRGNTGELFFGEGSRLTVL.

On this clonotype itself: A junction end diverges from the germline sequence, so it may reflect a read error. V usage is TRBV20-1 and J usage is TRBJ1-2, with D uncertain. CDR1 is DFQATT, CDR2 SNEGSKA, per germline (reference sequence). The CDR3 totals 12 residues. This CDR3 reads CSASGEFYDYTF. For the CDR3, the DNA is TGCAGTGCTAGTGGGGAGTTCTATGACTACACCTTC.

This clonotype was picked up a small number of times. V usage is TRBV30 and J usage is TRBJ2-5; 7 positions match TRBD2. The CDR3 runs to 14 residues. V lost 0 bases, J lost 4 bases, and 5 bases stayed unmatched. Germline lookup yields CDR1 GTSNPN and CDR2 SVGIG (reference sequence). CDR3 residues: CAWSVGLAAETQYF. In nucleotides, the CDR3 is TGTGCCTGGAGTGTCGGCCTAGCGGCAGAGACCCAGTACTTC. The entire variable domain, with the rest obtained from reference TRBV30 and TRBJ2-5, is as follows: SQTIHQWPATLVQPVGSPLSLECTVEGTSNPNLYWYRQAAGRGLQLLFYSVGIGQISSEVPQNLSASRPQDRQFILSSKKLLLSDSGFYLCAWSVGLAAETQYFGPGTRLLVL.

In the case of this clonotype: The junction differs from germline at one of its ends, possibly a read error. The rearrangement uses TRBV11-2 and TRBJ2-7, with a possible D match to TRBD1 (6 bases). The CDR3 is 12 residues long. The germline V gene encodes CDR1 SGHAT and CDR2 FQNNGV. The CDR3 DNA reads TGTGCCGGCAGCCGGGACACCTACGAGCAGTACTTC. As protein: CAGSRDTYEQYF.

In regard to this clonotype: A much larger clone lies a single base off, so this may be a read error. This chain uses TRBV6-6 with TRBJ1-2, with D uncertain. Germline V gives CDR1 MNHNY, CDR2 SVGAGI (reference sequence). CDR3 size: 13 residues. V was pared by 7 bases and J by 4 bases, with 13 bases between. CDR3 residues: CASTLQAGYGYTF. In nucleotides, the CDR3 is TGTGCCAGCACCTTGCAGGCCGGCTATGGCTACACCTTC.

This clonotype was seen many times. V usage is TRBV5-5 and J usage is TRBJ1-2; 7 nucleotides line up with TRBD1. In germline, CDR1 is SGHKS, CDR2 YYEKEE (reference sequence). This CDR3 is 14 amino acids long. J was trimmed by 2 bases and V by 5 bases; bases with no gene match: 6. The CDR3 region is CASRRETGNYGYTF. The CDR3 nucleotides are TGTGCCAGCAGGCGCGAGACAGGGAACTATGGCTACACCTTC.

In its sample, this clonotype was seen many times. The chain has TRBV7-2 and TRBJ2-5; 8 bases map to TRBD1. The length of the CDR3 is 14 residues. After removal of 5 bases from V and 4 bases from J, the junction contained 6 bases not matched to a gene. Germline CDR1 reads SGHTA; CDR2 reads FQGNSA. This CDR3 is CASSKHRGLETQYF. The CDR3 DNA sequence: TGTGCCAGCAGCAAACACAGGGGGTTAGAGACCCAGTACTTC.

This clonotype was recorded at least ten times. The genes are TRBV7-2 and TRBJ2-1; 9 positions agree with TRBD1. The trim removed 5 bases at V and 6 bases at J, leaving 8 bases unmatched. The CDR3 consists of 15 residues. The V gene's germline CDR1 is SGHTA and CDR2 FQGNSA. This chain's CDR3 is CASSLQGARGNEQFF. The CDR3, as DNA: TGTGCCAGCAGCCTACAGGGGGCGCGGGGCAATGAGCAGTTCTTC.

About this clonotype itself: Germline is not matched at one junction end, which may reflect a read error. The chain recombines TRBV20-1 with TRBJ2-1, with 8 bases aligning to TRBD2. The CDR3 totals 14 residues. Looked up from germline, CDR1 is DFQATT and CDR2 is SNEGSKA (reference sequence). CDR3 nucleotide sequence: TGCAGGGCTAGAGTTGCGGGAGGCAGGCATGAGCAGTTCTTC. Amino acids: CRARVAGGRHEQFF.

This clonotype came up many times. The chain has TRBV12-3 or TRBV12-4 and TRBJ2-5; D perhaps matches TRBD2 (5 bases). CDR3 length: 14 residues. The V and J ends lost 5 bases and 3 bases respectively, with 13 bases between them. The CDR3 nucleotides are TGTGCCAGCAGTCCTTCTGGGGAGAAAGAGACCCAGTACTTC. Translated, it gives CASSPSGEKETQYF.

This clonotype was picked up one time. This may stem from a read error, because a much larger clone lies one nucleotide away. The CDR3: CASSLSRQGSYNEQFF. The DNA for the CDR3 is TGTGCCAGCAGTTTATCGAGACAGGGCTCCTACAATGAGCAGTTCTTC. The J gene is TRBJ2-1, the V gene TRBV27, with TRBD1 matching over 7 bases. The CDR3 extends over 16 amino acids. The V gene's germline CDR1 is MNHEY and CDR2 SMNVEV (reference sequence). The J segment lost 0 bases and the V segment lost 0 bases, leaving 2 bases of the junction unmatched.

This clonotype was seen only a few times. The V and J genes are TRBV9 and TRBJ2-5; 10 bases fit TRBD1. The V and J ends lost 4 bases and 5 bases, in that order; junction bases with no gene match: 8. Germline V gene sequence: CDR1 SGDLS, CDR2 YYNGEE. The CDR3 is 15 amino acids. This CDR3 reads CASSKTGGGWETQYF. CDR3 DNA: TGTGCCAGCAGCAAGACAGGGGGCGGATGGGAGACCCAGTACTTC.

The table lists this clonotype with a few counts. The germline gene is not matched at one end of the junction; a read error may be the cause. The genes are TRBV6-5 and TRBJ1-1, with D unclear. The CDR3 spans 14 residues. CDR1 is MNHEY, CDR2 SVGAGI, per germline. CDR3 protein: CASSYGRMNTGAFF. The CDR3 DNA reads TGTGCCAGCAGTTACGGGCGGATGAACACTGGAGCTTTCTTT.

This clonotype was recorded only once. This rearrangement joins TRBV5-1 to TRBJ2-3, with D perhaps being TRBD1 or TRBD2 (6 bases each). V lost 4 bases and J 2 bases, leaving 11 bases between the germline ends. This CDR3 spans 14 amino acids. Per the germline V gene, CDR1 is SGHRS and CDR2 is YFSETQ. CDR3 nucleotides: TGCGCCAGCAGCGGAGGGACAATCACAGATACGCAGTATTTT. Translated: CASSGGTITDTQYF.

The rearrangement joins TRBV25-1 to TRBJ1-1; D remains unclear. The length of the CDR3 is 18 residues. Germline CDR1 is MGHDK and CDR2 is SYGVNS. Trimming cost V 0 bases and J 1 base, with 18 bases left between them. CDR3 bases: TGTGCCAGCAGTGAATATGGTAGTGGGCGGGGAGGGAACACTGAAGCTTTCTTT. This translates into CASSEYGSGRGGNTEAFF.

About this clonotype: Just one base apart from a much larger clone, this may be a read error. The chain has TRBV7-6 and TRBJ2-7, with 8 bases identical to TRBD1. Germline V lookup: CDR1 SGHVS, CDR2 FNYEAQ. This CDR3 is built from 14 residues. V shed 4 bases and J 7 bases; nucleotides not matched to a gene: 9. CDR3 region: CASSYGQGGNEQYF. The CDR3 nucleotides read TGTGCCAGCAGCTATGGACAGGGTGGGAATGAGCAGTACTTC.

Many counts were recorded for this clonotype. The rearrangement links TRBV11-2 to TRBJ2-5; 10 bases line up with TRBD1. The CDR3 spans 14 residues. Trimming took 5 bases from V and 5 from J; bases not matched to a gene: 5. Germline CDR1 reads SGHAT; CDR2 reads FQNNGV. In DNA, the CDR3 is TGTGCCAGCAGCCTAACGACAGGGGGCGAGACCCAGTACTTC. Its protein product is CASSLTTGGETQYF.

The chain links TRBV20-1 to TRBJ1-1, with 10 nucleotides matching TRBD1. V lost 6 bases to trimming and J lost 4 bases; unmatched junction nucleotides: 5. CDR1 is DFQATT and CDR2 is SNEGSKA in the germline V gene (reference sequence). There are 13 residues in the CDR3. The CDR3: CSADGQGGTEAFF. The DNA of the CDR3 is TGCAGTGCAGACGGACAGGGGGGCACTGAAGCTTTCTTT.

This clonotype was seen many times. This chain uses TRBV4-3 with TRBJ1-5; no reliable D call. Trimming shortened V by 4 bases and J by 3 bases, and 13 bases separated the two germline ends. The V gene's germline CDR1 is LGHNA and CDR2 YSLEER. CDR3 size: 15 residues. The CDR3 here is CASSRGLGVNQPQHF. In nucleotides, the CDR3 is TGCGCCAGCAGCCGCGGCTTGGGAGTCAATCAGCCCCAGCATTTT.

This clonotype was counted only a few times. A much larger clone sits a single nucleotide away, making a read error possible. This chain links TRBV5-1 with TRBJ2-1; 10 bases fit TRBD2. Germline lookup yields CDR1 SGHRS and CDR2 YFSETQ. Unmatched junction bases numbered 11, after V lost 5 bases and J lost 6 bases. The CDR3 runs 16 residues. The CDR3 DNA sequence: TGCGCCAGCAGTCGGGGCGGTAGCGGGGGGTGCAATGAGCAGTTCTTC. It yields the protein CASSRGGSGGCNEQFF.

This clonotype has just one count. Given a much more abundant clone one base away, this may be a read error. The chain is built from TRBV28 and TRBJ2-5; either TRBD1 or TRBD2 may fit D (6 bases each). This CDR3 comprises 15 residues. CDR1 is MDHEN and CDR2 is SYDVKM in the germline V gene. V dropped 3 bases and J dropped 7 bases, with 18 bases sitting between them. CDR3 nucleotide sequence: TGTGCCAGCAGTTTCACAGGAGGGGGGTTGTGGACCCAGTACTTC. Amino acid sequence: CASSFTGGGLWTQYF.

The chain couples TRBV30 to TRBJ1-2; 7 bases are a match to TRBD1. This CDR3 contains 13 residues. The V gene's germline CDR1 is GTSNPN and CDR2 SVGIG (reference sequence). V dropped 2 bases and J dropped 6; count of bases not matched to a gene: 6. CDR3 in DNA: TGTGCCTGGAGTTGGCAGGGGGTAAATGGCTACACCTTC. Encoded protein: CAWSWQGVNGYTF. The full variable domain, in which reference TRBV30 and TRBJ1-2 provide the parts outside the CDR3, is SQTIHQWPATLVQPVGSPLSLECTVEGTSNPNLYWYRQAAGRGLQLLFYSVGIGQISSEVPQNLSASRPQDRQFILSSKKLLLSDSGFYLCAWSWQGVNGYTFGSGTRLTVV.

The chain carries TRBV20-1 and TRBJ1-6; TRBD1 agrees at 7 bases. Trimming at V came to 7 bases and at J to 9 bases, leaving 9 bases not matched to a gene. Germline assignment: CDR1 DFQATT and CDR2 SNEGSKA (reference sequence). The CDR3 runs to 13 residues. CDR3 nucleotides: TGCAGTGTGAAGGGGGCCGCAGGTTCACCCCTCCACTTT. It encodes CSVKGAAGSPLHF.

This clonotype was recorded at least ten times. CDR3 loop: CASSPRTGPRGNSPLHF. The CDR3 region has the DNA TGTGCCAGCAGCCCCCGGACAGGACCCCGGGGTAATTCACCCCTCCACTTT. The J gene is TRBJ1-6, the V gene TRBV7-8; 7 bases fit TRBD1. The CDR3 consists of 17 residues. The trim removed 5 bases at V and 6 bases at J, leaving 13 bases unmatched. Germline V gene lookup returns CDR1 SGHVS and CDR2 FQNEAQ.

V gene TRBV12-3 or TRBV12-4 combines with J gene TRBJ1-2; D not certain. The CDR3 is 14 amino acids. V was pared by 2 bases and J by 0 bases, with 7 bases between. The CDR3 DNA follows: TGTGCCAGCAGTTTAAGTCCCACTAACTATGGCTACACCTTC. Its translation: CASSLSPTNYGYTF.

This clonotype was seen only a few times. V is TRBV6-5 and J is TRBJ2-6; 12 bases are a match to TRBD2. CDR1 is MNHEY, CDR2 SVGAGI, per germline. This CDR3 has 20 amino acids. Losses at the gene ends were 4 bases for V and 0 bases for J; bases not matched to a gene: 10. The CDR3 protein is CASSFPTLAGGTSGANVLTF. CDR3 sequence (DNA): TGTGCCAGCAGTTTCCCGACACTAGCGGGGGGCACCTCTGGGGCCAACGTCCTGACTTTC.